The 2 T cell receptor beta chains below come from one sample, sequenced in a study of T cell responses to AZD1222 COVID-19 vaccine. Repertoires were generated with immunoSEQ multiplex PCR, while TCRdb's copy carries only in-frame clones and drops some. The sample holds 140,000 to 150,000 clones, approximately 90% seen once. Sequencing used peripheral blood, obtained on day 0 of AZD1222 vaccination. Receptors originate from an adult in good health.

The J gene is TRBJ2-1, the V gene TRBV5-1, with TRBD2 matching 14 bases. Germline values: CDR1 SGHRS, CDR2 YFSETQ. With 3 bases clipped from V and 9 bases from J, the junction kept 2 bases outside the gene matches. CDR3 length equals 14 residues. CDR3 sequence (DNA): TGCGCCAGCAGCTGGGGACTAGCGGGAGTTGAGCAGTTCTTC. Amino acid sequence: CASSWGLAGVEQFF.

V gene TRBV15 combines with J gene TRBJ2-2; D might be TRBD2 (6 bases). Germline V lookup: CDR1 LNHNV, CDR2 YYDKDF (reference sequence). The V and J ends lost 0 bases and 2 bases respectively, with 7 bases between them. The CDR3 covers 15 residues. The DNA of the CDR3 is TGTGCCACCAGCAGAGAGGGGGGTAACACCGGGGAGCTGTTTTTT. This codes for CATSREGGNTGELFF.